Listed here are 21 T cell receptor beta chains from one sample, sequenced in a study of blood T cells in healthy people across ages. The use of a sample-barcoded 5' primer and a J-beta primer mix characterized a second PCR of roughly 7 to 11 cycles. MiXCR, applied by TCRdb to the 5' RACE reads, yields one record per CDR3 protein. In the table there are 500,000 to 650,000 distinct CDR3 sequences, roughly a quarter of which are singletons. The data were also submitted as part of a second study, on T cells of mothers and their children.

The sequenced material came from blood. The receptor set was obtained from a boy aged 2 to 9 in good health.

J is TRBJ2-1 and V is TRBV18, with 11 nucleotides matching TRBD2. Judging by the DNA end, TRBJ2-5 fits better; the J call may be wrong. Germline CDR1 and CDR2: KGHSH and LQKENI. This CDR3 is 17 amino acids long. CDR3 protein: CASSPYNPTSGEETQYF. The CDR3 nucleotides are TGTGCCAGCTCACCGTACAACCCGACTAGCGGGGAAGAGACCCAGTACTTC.

The chain combines TRBV29-1 with TRBJ1-2; the D gene is possibly TRBD1 (6 bases). V was pared by 6 bases and J by 8 bases, with 19 bases between. Germline CDR1 is SQVTM and CDR2 is ANQGSEA. The CDR3 runs to 13 residues. This CDR3 reads CSVRKQGSEGYTF. DNA of the CDR3: TGCAGCGTCAGAAAACAGGGTTCGGAAGGCTACACCTTC.

The chain combines TRBV29-1 with TRBJ1-1; D perhaps matches TRBD1 (6 bases). Per the germline V gene, CDR1 is SQVTM and CDR2 is ANQGSEA. With 4 bases removed from V and 1 base from J, the gap between germline ends came to 10 bases. The CDR3 sequence is 13 residues long. The CDR3 region has the DNA TGCAGCGTTGCCCGGGGGCAGAACACTGAAGCTTTCTTT. Encoded protein: CSVARGQNTEAFF. Drawing the rest from reference TRBV29-1 and TRBJ1-1, the complete variable domain is SAVISQKPSRDICQRGTSLTIQCQVDSQVTMMFWYRQQPGQSLTLIATANQGSEATYESGFVIDKFPISRPNLTFSTLTVSNMSPEDSSIYLCSVARGQNTEAFFGQGTRLTVV.

The chain joins TRBV9 to TRBJ2-2; no reliable D call. Trimming removed 0 bases from V and 6 bases from J, with 6 bases in between. Germline V gene lookup returns CDR1 SGDLS and CDR2 YYNGEE. CDR3 length: 13 amino acids. CDR3 sequence reads: CASSVAGSGELFF. CDR3 sequence (DNA): TGTGCCAGCAGCGTAGCCGGGTCCGGGGAGCTGTTTTTT.

The chain uses TRBV21-1 and TRBJ2-5; whether TRBD1, the table's D call, matches the DNA was not checked. TRBV21-1 is an annotated pseudogene. This CDR3 spans 17 amino acids. CDR3 sequence reads: CASSDRTGGITGETQYF. The CDR3 DNA reads TGTGCCAGCAGCGATCGGACAGGGGGCATCACTGGGGAGACCCAGTACTTC.

This chain joins TRBV5-1 and TRBJ1-3; no clear D. The CDR3 extends over 17 amino acids. Per the germline V gene, CDR1 is SGHRS and CDR2 is YFSETQ. V dropped 0 bases and J dropped 2 bases, with 15 bases sitting between them. This chain's CDR3 is CASSLEGRAGAGNTIYF. CDR3 DNA: TGCGCCAGCAGCTTGGAGGGTCGAGCCGGGGCTGGAAACACCATATATTTT.

This clonotype has a handful of counts. One junction end disagrees with the germline gene, perhaps due to a read error. The V and J genes are TRBV6-1 and TRBJ2-6, with a tentative D call TRBD1 (5 bases). The CDR3 sequence is 17 residues long. Per germline, CDR1 MNHNS and CDR2 SASEGT. The CDR3, as DNA: TGTGCCAGCAGTGTACAGTTCCTGAACTCTGGGGCCAGCGTCCTGACTTTC. Its translation is CASSVQFLNSGASVLTF.

This clonotype was counted only a few times. Since no conserved phenylalanine or tryptophan closes the CDR3, a read error is the likely cause. The chain has TRBV20-1 and TRBJ1-1; TRBD1 might be the D (5 bases). This CDR3 comprises 11 residues. V was cut by 6 bases and J by 8 bases, with 13 bases left in between. Germline V gene sequence: CDR1 DFQATT, CDR2 SNEGSKA (reference sequence). The CDR3 DNA sequence: TGCAGTGCGGGGACTATAAGAGAAGCTTTCTCT. This gives the protein CSAGTIREAFS.

This clonotype was observed a few times. V is TRBV9 and J is TRBJ2-2; no clear D gene. The V and J ends lost 0 bases and 4 bases respectively, with 13 bases between them. This CDR3 region has 16 residues. Germline CDR1 and CDR2: SGDLS and YYNGEE. CDR3 DNA: TGTGCCAGCAGCGTAGCTGACGGCCCAGGCACCGGGGAGCTGTTTTTT. This gives the protein CASSVADGPGTGELFF.

The sample holds a few counts of this clonotype. The chain carries TRBV12-5 and TRBJ2-1; 14 nucleotides match TRBD2. V lost 0 bases, J lost 10 bases, and 14 bases stayed unmatched. Germline CDR1 is LGHNT and CDR2 is FRNRAP. CDR3 length equals 19 residues. This CDR3 is CASGLVRGWGLAGVGEQFF. CDR3 DNA sequence: TGTGCTAGTGGTTTGGTACGGGGTTGGGGACTAGCGGGAGTCGGGGAGCAGTTCTTC. Filled out from reference TRBV12-5 and TRBJ2-1, the complete variable domain reads DARVTQTPRHKVTEMGQEVTMRCQPILGHNTVFWYRQTMMQGLELLAYFRNRAPLDDSGMPKDRFSAEMPDATLATLKIQPSEPRDSAVYFCASGLVRGWGLAGVGEQFFGPGTRLTVL.

In this sample, this clonotype turned up a few times. The chain couples TRBV29-1 to TRBJ1-1, with D possibly being TRBD1 (5 bases). Trimming took 4 bases from V and 0 from J, leaving 6 bases between them. Looked up from germline, CDR1 is SQVTM and CDR2 is ANQGSEA. The CDR3 runs 12 residues. The CDR3 region is CSVGGMNTEAFF. The DNA for the CDR3 is TGCAGCGTTGGGGGCATGAACACTGAAGCTTTCTTT.

There are a few counts of this clonotype. This sequence joins TRBV12-3 or TRBV12-4 and TRBJ2-3; 10 positions agree with TRBD2. The CDR3 consists of 13 residues. V lost 6 bases, J lost 6 bases, and 3 bases stayed unmatched. As DNA, the CDR3 is TGTGCCAGCAGACTAGCGGGATCGGATACGCAGTATTTT. This gives the protein CASRLAGSDTQYF.

V is TRBV7-2 and J is TRBJ2-7; the match to TRBD1 covers 9 bases. Per germline, CDR1 SGHTA and CDR2 FQGNSA. This CDR3 region has 14 residues. The junction had 4 bases not matched to a gene; V was cut back by 3 bases and J by 4 bases. CDR3 DNA sequence: TGTGCCAGCAGCTTCGACAGGGGGGTATACGAGCAGTACTTC. It encodes CASSFDRGVYEQYF.

V usage is TRBV7-9 and J usage is TRBJ1-2; D unclear. CDR3 length: 15 amino acids. Germline V lookup: CDR1 SEHNR, CDR2 FQNEAQ (reference sequence). V dropped 3 bases and J dropped 1 base, with 12 bases sitting between them. The CDR3 region has the DNA TGTGCCAGCAGCTTTTCCCGGATCATTAACTATGGCTACACCTTC. Translating it yields CASSFSRIINYGYTF.

The sample holds a few counts of this clonotype. This chain links TRBV5-1 with TRBJ2-1; 13 bases are a match to TRBD2. The end of the DNA is better explained by TRBJ2-5, so the J call may be wrong. There are 17 residues in the CDR3. The germline CDR1 and CDR2 sequences are SGHRS and YFSETQ. The CDR3 sequence is CASSLVGTSGAQETQYF. The CDR3 region has the DNA TGCGCCAGCAGCTTGGTCGGGACTAGCGGGGCCCAAGAGACCCAGTACTTC.

The chain uses TRBV7-6 and TRBJ1-1, with D possibly TRBD1 on 5 matching bases. Trimming pared 2 bases from V and 1 base from J, leaving 11 bases between. CDR1 and CDR2 from the germline V gene are SGHVS and FNYEAQ. The CDR3 contains 15 residues. As DNA, the CDR3 is TGTGCCAGCAGCTTAAGGGGCTTTGGGAACACTGAAGCTTTCTTT. This encodes CASSLRGFGNTEAFF.

V gene TRBV29-1 combines with J gene TRBJ2-5; D possibly corresponds to TRBD1 (5 bases). This CDR3 spans 11 amino acids. Trimming took off 5 bases at V and 13 bases at J, with 17 bases between the two ends. Per the germline V gene, CDR1 is SQVTM and CDR2 is ANQGSEA. The CDR3: CSVLGRSGSYF. The CDR3, as DNA: TGCAGCGTTCTAGGCAGGTCAGGGTCGTACTTC.

This clonotype was counted a few times. The chain couples TRBV3-1 to TRBJ2-3; 10 bases agree with TRBD1. The V segment lost 4 bases and the J segment 4 bases; nucleotides outside the gene matches: 8. This CDR3 has 16 residues. Per the germline V gene, CDR1 is LGHDT and CDR2 is YNNKEL (reference sequence). CDR3 nucleotides: TGTGCCAGCAGCCCGACAGGGGGCATGTATGCAGATACGCAGTATTTT. Translating gives CASSPTGGMYADTQYF.

V usage is TRBV20-1 and J usage is TRBJ1-1; possibly TRBD1 for D (5 bases). The CDR3 spans 13 residues. In germline, CDR1 is DFQATT, CDR2 SNEGSKA (reference sequence). V was clipped by 6 bases and J by 2 bases, with 13 bases between them. The CDR3 DNA sequence: TGCAGTGCCCCCGGGGCCAGTAACACTGAAGCTTTCTTT. It codes for CSAPGASNTEAFF.

The sample holds many counts of this clonotype. The genes are TRBV9 and TRBJ1-3; D uncertain. The V end was cut by 0 bases, the J end by 4 bases, with 14 bases between. This CDR3 comprises 16 residues. Per germline, CDR1 SGDLS and CDR2 YYNGEE. CDR3 sequence reads: CASSVEAAQIGNTIYF. The CDR3 nucleotides read TGTGCCAGCAGCGTAGAGGCAGCCCAAATAGGAAACACCATATATTTT. Full variable domain (missing parts from reference TRBV9 and TRBJ1-3): DSGVTQTPKHLITATGQRVTLRCSPRSGDLSVYWYQQSLDQGLQFLIQYYNGEERAKGNILERFSAQQFPDLHSELNLSSLELGDSALYFCASSVEAAQIGNTIYFGEGSWLTVV.

The CDR3 coding sequence is TGCGCCAGCAGCTGGCAGGAAAAACTGTTTTTT. Amino acids: CASSWQEKLFF. The rearrangement links TRBV5-1 to TRBJ1-4; D gene ambiguous. V shed 3 bases and J shed 8 bases, with 5 bases lying between them. CDR1 is SGHRS and CDR2 is YFSETQ in the germline V gene. This CDR3 contains 11 residues.